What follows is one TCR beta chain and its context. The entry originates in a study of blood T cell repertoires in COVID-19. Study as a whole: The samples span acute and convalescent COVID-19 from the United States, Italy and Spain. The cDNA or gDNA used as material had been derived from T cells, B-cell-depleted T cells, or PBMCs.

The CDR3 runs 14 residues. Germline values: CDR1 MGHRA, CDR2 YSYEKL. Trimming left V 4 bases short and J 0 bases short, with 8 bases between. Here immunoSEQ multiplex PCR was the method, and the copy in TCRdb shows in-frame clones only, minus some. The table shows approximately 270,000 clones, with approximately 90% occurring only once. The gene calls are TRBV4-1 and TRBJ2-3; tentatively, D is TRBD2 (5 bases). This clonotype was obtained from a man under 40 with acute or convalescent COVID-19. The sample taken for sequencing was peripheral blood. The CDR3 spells CASSRAGSTDTQYF. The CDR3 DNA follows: TGCGCCAGCAGCCGGGCGGGTAGCACAGATACGCAGTATTTT.